This T cell receptor (beta chain) comes out of a study of shared clonotypes between healthy human individuals. Points from the study as a whole: The four-donor shared clonotypes exceeded non-shared clonotypes in generation probability, with non-shared ones scoring lower. The study sampled only blood, and tissue repertoires likely differ.

Points on this clone: Its antigen is as yet unknown.

As defined, naive CD8 cells were CD45RO-negative and positively selected for CCR7, with terminally differentiated effector memory CD45RA+ cells excluded. Clones were sequenced by immunoSEQ multiplex PCR, and TCRdb holds only the in-frame ones, with some missing. Of about 580,000 clones in the sample, 95% to 98% are singletons; the top ten hold 0.3% to 0.35%. The sample taken for sequencing was naive CD8+ T cells sorted from blood. The source of this sequence is a man younger than 45 in good health.

CDR3 protein: CASSGGGAHEQYF. The CDR3 coding sequence is TGTGCCAGCAGTGGAGGGGGCGCCCACGAGCAGTACTTC. The chain recombines TRBV6-1 with TRBJ2-7; 7 bases match TRBD1. Germline CDR1 and CDR2: MNHNS and SASEGT. V lost 4 bases, J lost 5 bases, and 5 bases stayed unmatched. The CDR3 loop spans 13 amino acids.